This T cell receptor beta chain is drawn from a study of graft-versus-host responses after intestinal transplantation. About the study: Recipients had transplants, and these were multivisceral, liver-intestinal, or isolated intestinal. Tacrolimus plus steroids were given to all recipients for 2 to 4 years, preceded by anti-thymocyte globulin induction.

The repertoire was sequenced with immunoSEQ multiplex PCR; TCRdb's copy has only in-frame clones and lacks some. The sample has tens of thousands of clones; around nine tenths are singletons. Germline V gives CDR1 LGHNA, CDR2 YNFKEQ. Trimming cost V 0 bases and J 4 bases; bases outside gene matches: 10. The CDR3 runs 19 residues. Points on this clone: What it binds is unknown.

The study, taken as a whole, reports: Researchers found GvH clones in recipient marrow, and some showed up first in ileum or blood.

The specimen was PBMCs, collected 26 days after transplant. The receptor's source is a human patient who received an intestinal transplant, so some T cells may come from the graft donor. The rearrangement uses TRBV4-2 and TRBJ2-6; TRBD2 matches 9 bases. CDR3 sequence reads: CASSQDLGSGRSGANVLTF. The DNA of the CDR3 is TGTGCCAGCAGCCAAGATTTAGGAAGCGGGAGGTCCGGGGCCAACGTCCTGACTTTC.